This TCR beta chain originates from a study of CD8+CD57+ T cells in acquired aplastic anemia. The length of the CDR3 is 15 residues. The junction had 1 base not matched to a gene; V was cut back by 5 bases and J by 3 bases. Patients sequenced had flow cytometry evidence of CD8+CD57+ cell expansion. Both TCR beta VDJ combination and CDR3 sequence profiling were carried out. Genomic DNA was the template for this profiling. TCRdb processed the reads anew with MiXCR; each CDR3 protein has one entry. Here the sample spans 180,000 or so distinct CDR3 sequences, about 60% being singletons. V and J are TRBV12-3 or TRBV12-4 and TRBJ1-6, with 10 nucleotides matching TRBD1. The sequencing sample was made of sorted CD4+, CD8+, or CD8+CD57+ T cells (not recorded which) from PBMCs. This clonotype was obtained from a human donor with aplastic anemia. The CDR3 DNA is TGTGCCAGCAGTAGGACAGGGGGCTATAATTCACCCCTCCACTTT. It specifies CASSRTGGYNSPLHF.